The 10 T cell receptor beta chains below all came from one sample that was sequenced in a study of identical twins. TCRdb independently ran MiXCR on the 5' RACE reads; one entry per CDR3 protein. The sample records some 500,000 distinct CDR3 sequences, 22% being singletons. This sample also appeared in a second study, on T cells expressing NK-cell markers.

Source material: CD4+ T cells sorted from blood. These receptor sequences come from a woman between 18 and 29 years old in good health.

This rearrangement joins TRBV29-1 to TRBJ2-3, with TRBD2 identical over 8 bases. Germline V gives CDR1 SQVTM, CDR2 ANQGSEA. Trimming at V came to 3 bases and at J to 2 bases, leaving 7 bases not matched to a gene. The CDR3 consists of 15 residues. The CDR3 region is CSVDGLAGPTDTQYF. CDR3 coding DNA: TGCAGCGTTGATGGGCTAGCGGGCCCCACAGATACGCAGTATTTT.

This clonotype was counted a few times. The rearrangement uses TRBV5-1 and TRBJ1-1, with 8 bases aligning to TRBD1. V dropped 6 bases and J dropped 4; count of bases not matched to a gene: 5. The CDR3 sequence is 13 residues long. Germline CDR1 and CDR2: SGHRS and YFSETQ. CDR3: CASTSGGLTEAFF. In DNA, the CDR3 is TGCGCCAGCACTTCAGGGGGCCTCACTGAAGCTTTCTTT.

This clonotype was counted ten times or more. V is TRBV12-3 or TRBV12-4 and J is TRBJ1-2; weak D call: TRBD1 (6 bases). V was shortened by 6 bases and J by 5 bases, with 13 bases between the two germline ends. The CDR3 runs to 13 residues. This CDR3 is CASRPGTQYGYTF. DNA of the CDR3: TGTGCCAGCAGACCCGGGACACAGTATGGCTACACCTTC.

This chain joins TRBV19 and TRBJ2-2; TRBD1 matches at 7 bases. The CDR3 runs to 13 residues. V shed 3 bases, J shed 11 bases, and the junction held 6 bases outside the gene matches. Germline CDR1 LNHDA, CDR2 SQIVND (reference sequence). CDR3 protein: CASSIWQGEELFF. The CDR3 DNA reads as TGTGCCAGTAGTATCTGGCAGGGGGAAGAGCTGTTTTTT.

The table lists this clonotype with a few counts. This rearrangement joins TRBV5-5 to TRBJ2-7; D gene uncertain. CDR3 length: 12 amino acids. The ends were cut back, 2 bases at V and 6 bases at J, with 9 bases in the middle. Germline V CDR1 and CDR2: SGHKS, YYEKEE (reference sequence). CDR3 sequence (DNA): TGTGCCAGCAGCTTAGCAGCGATCGAGCAGTACTTC. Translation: CASSLAAIEQYF.

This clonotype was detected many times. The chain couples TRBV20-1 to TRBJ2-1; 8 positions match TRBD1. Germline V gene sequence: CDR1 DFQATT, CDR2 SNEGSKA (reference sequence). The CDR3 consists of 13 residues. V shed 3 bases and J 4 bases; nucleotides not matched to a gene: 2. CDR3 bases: TGCAGTGCTAGCCAGGGGGCATACAATGAGCAGTTCTTC. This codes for CSASQGAYNEQFF.

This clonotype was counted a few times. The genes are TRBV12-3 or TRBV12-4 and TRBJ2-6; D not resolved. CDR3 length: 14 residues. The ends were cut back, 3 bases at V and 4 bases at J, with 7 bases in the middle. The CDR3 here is CASSLVRGANVLTF. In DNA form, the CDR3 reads TGTGCCAGCAGTTTGGTAAGGGGGGCCAACGTCCTGACTTTC.

CDR3 coding DNA: TGCGCCAGCAGCTTGGAGGGACAGGGGGTGGCCGAGCAGTACTTC. Encoded protein: CASSLEGQGVAEQYF. The rearrangement links TRBV5-1 to TRBJ2-7; 11 bases are a match to TRBD1. V dropped 0 bases and J dropped 6; count of bases not matched to a gene: 5. Germline loops: CDR1 SGHRS, CDR2 YFSETQ. This CDR3 has 15 residues. The full variable domain, with the rest looked up from reference TRBV5-1 and TRBJ2-7, is KAGVTQTPRYLIKTRGQQVTLSCSPISGHRSVSWYQQTPGQGLQFLFEYFSETQRNKGNFPGRFSGRQFSNSRSEMNVSTLELGDSALYLCASSLEGQGVAEQYFGPGTRLTVT.

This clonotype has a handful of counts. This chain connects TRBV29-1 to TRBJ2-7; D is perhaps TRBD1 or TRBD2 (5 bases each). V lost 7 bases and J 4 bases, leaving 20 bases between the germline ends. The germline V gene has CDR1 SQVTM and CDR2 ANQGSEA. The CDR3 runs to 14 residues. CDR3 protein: CSASQGSRRYEQYF. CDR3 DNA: TGCAGCGCCTCGCAGGGATCACGGAGGTACGAGCAGTACTTC.

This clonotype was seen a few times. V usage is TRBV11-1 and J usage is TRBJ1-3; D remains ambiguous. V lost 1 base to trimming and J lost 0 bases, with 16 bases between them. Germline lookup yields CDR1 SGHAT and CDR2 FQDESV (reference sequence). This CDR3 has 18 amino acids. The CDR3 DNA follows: TGTGCCAGCAGCTTAGAGCTTGCGAGTACGGTCTCTGGAAACACCATATATTTT. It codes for CASSLELASTVSGNTIYF.